These T cell receptor beta chains were read from a single sample in a study of shared clonotypes between healthy human individuals. The table came from immunoSEQ multiplex PCR; TCRdb's copy has only in-frame clones and leaves some out. The sample records roughly 700,000 clones, around 74% being singletons. The sample comprised memory CD4+ T cells sorted from blood. These receptor sequences come from a woman in her twenties or thirties in good health. Each CDR3 is given with its conserved first and last residue. D genes are given only for firm matches. Where a row states a size, it is once, few, many or the class of an expanded clone; other rows omit it.

j_call: TRBJ2-1; d_call: TRBD1; v_call: TRBV6-5; clone_size: .; cdr3_nt: TGTGCCAGCAGATCACAGGGGAATGAGCAGTTCTTC; cdr3_aa: CASRSQGNEQFF
j_call: TRBJ1-5; d_call: TRBD1; v_call: TRBV19; clone_size: .; cdr3_nt: TGTGCCAGTAGACAAGGGAGGACAGGGGGCTCGGTGGAGCCCCAGCATTTT; cdr3_aa: CASRQGRTGGSVEPQHF
j_call: TRBJ2-1; d_call: .; v_call: TRBV5-4; clone_size: once; cdr3_nt: TGTGCCAGCAGCGTTTCCGGGACATCCCTATCTCAGCAGTTCTTC; cdr3_aa: CASSVSGTSLSQQFF
j_call: TRBJ1-3; d_call: .; v_call: TRBV27; clone_size: .; cdr3_nt: TGTGCCAGCAGGACGGCCTCTGGAAACACCATATATTTT; cdr3_aa: CASRTASGNTIYF
j_call: TRBJ1-5; d_call: .; v_call: TRBV4-1; clone_size: .; cdr3_nt: TGCGCCAGCAGCCAAGATAGGACAAGGAATCAGCCCCAGCATTTT; cdr3_aa: CASSQDRTRNQPQHF
j_call: TRBJ2-1; d_call: .; v_call: TRBV25-1; clone_size: .; cdr3_nt: TGTGCCAGCAGTGAACCTTTGGCAGAGGCAAATGAGCAGTTCTTC; cdr3_aa: CASSEPLAEANEQFF
j_call: TRBJ2-7; d_call: .; v_call: TRBV5-4; clone_size: .; cdr3_nt: TGTGCCAGCGGAAGATTAGGTGGCTCGGGGGAGCAGTACTTC; cdr3_aa: CASGRLGGSGEQYF
j_call: TRBJ2-3; d_call: TRBD2; v_call: TRBV15; clone_size: .; cdr3_nt: TGTGCCACCAGCAGAGACGGCGGGGGGGCAGATACGCAGTATTTT; cdr3_aa: CATSRDGGGADTQYF
j_call: TRBJ1-3; d_call: .; v_call: TRBV7-2; clone_size: .; cdr3_nt: TGTGCCAGCAGCTCGACTGGAAACACCATATATTTT; cdr3_aa: CASSSTGNTIYF
j_call: TRBJ2-1; d_call: TRBD2; v_call: TRBV27; clone_size: .; cdr3_nt: TGTGCCAGCCGACTAGCGGGAGGGCCAGGTGAGCAGTTCTTC; cdr3_aa: CASRLAGGPGEQFF
j_call: TRBJ2-1; d_call: .; v_call: TRBV6-5; clone_size: once; cdr3_nt: TGTGCCAGCAGCCTGATCTTAAGCTCCTACAATGAGCAGTTCTTC; cdr3_aa: CASSLILSSYNEQFF
j_call: TRBJ2-1; d_call: TRBD2; v_call: TRBV7-2; clone_size: .; cdr3_nt: TGTGCCAGCACCAAACGGGGGGGAAACAATGAGCAGTTCTTC; cdr3_aa: CASTKRGGNNEQFF
j_call: TRBJ1-1; d_call: TRBD1; v_call: TRBV4-1; clone_size: .; cdr3_nt: TGCGCCAGCAGCCGTGGATCGGGACAGGGGAAGCCTGAAGCTTTCTTT; cdr3_aa: CASSRGSGQGKPEAFF
j_call: TRBJ2-3; d_call: .; v_call: TRBV7-6; clone_size: .; cdr3_nt: TGTGCCAGCACCGACGCGAAGCAGGGTGGGACAGATACGCAGTATTTT; cdr3_aa: CASTDAKQGGTDTQYF
j_call: TRBJ1-1; d_call: TRBD1; v_call: TRBV5-1; clone_size: once; cdr3_nt: TGCGCCAGCAGCCCGACAGGGGCTAAGGACACTGAAGCTTTCTTT; cdr3_aa: CASSPTGAKDTEAFF
j_call: TRBJ2-3; d_call: TRBD2; v_call: TRBV25-1; clone_size: .; cdr3_nt: TGTGCCAGCAGCAAAGTGGGGACTAGCGGACCTAGCACAGATACGCAGTATTTT; cdr3_aa: CASSKVGTSGPSTDTQYF
j_call: TRBJ1-1; d_call: .; v_call: TRBV11-2; clone_size: .; cdr3_nt: TGTGCCAGCAGCAGCGGGACCGCGGTCGGCACTGAAGCTTTCTTT; cdr3_aa: CASSSGTAVGTEAFF
j_call: TRBJ2-4; d_call: TRBD2; v_call: TRBV25-1; clone_size: .; cdr3_nt: TGTGCCAGCAGTACCACTAGCGGTACTTACAAAAACATTCAGTACTTC; cdr3_aa: CASSTTSGTYKNIQYF
j_call: TRBJ2-4; d_call: .; v_call: TRBV11-2; clone_size: .; cdr3_nt: TGTGCCAGCAGCTTAAGCCTAGCGCTAGCCAAAAACATTCAGTACTTC; cdr3_aa: CASSLSLALAKNIQYF
j_call: TRBJ2-2; d_call: .; v_call: TRBV28; clone_size: .; cdr3_nt: TGTGCCAGCAGTTTACCGGGAACCGGGGAGCTGTTTTTT; cdr3_aa: CASSLPGTGELFF
j_call: TRBJ2-2; d_call: .; v_call: TRBV5-1; clone_size: .; cdr3_nt: TGCGCCAGCAGCACCGCACAGTCCACCGGGGAGCTGTTTTTT; cdr3_aa: CASSTAQSTGELFF
j_call: TRBJ2-1; d_call: TRBD1; v_call: TRBV28; clone_size: .; cdr3_nt: TGTGCCAGCAGCTACAGGGGAAACCGGGCCGGCGATGAGCAGTTCTTC; cdr3_aa: CASSYRGNRAGDEQFF
j_call: TRBJ2-2; d_call: TRBD2; v_call: TRBV6-6; clone_size: .; cdr3_nt: TGTGCCAGCAGTTACTCCGGGACTAGGGGTTCTCGGGAGCTGTTTTTT; cdr3_aa: CASSYSGTRGSRELFF
j_call: TRBJ1-6; d_call: .; v_call: TRBV19; clone_size: .; cdr3_nt: TGTGCCAGTAGTATTCGACCGGACGGTTCACCCCTCCACTTT; cdr3_aa: CASSIRPDGSPLHF
j_call: TRBJ1-1; d_call: .; v_call: TRBV5-8; clone_size: .; cdr3_nt: TGTGCCAGCAGCTTCAACACCTACACTGAAGCTTTCTTT; cdr3_aa: CASSFNTYTEAFF
j_call: TRBJ2-7; d_call: .; v_call: TRBV6-1; clone_size: .; cdr3_nt: TGTGCCAGCAGTTATGGCCTTACGGGAGAGCAGTACTTC; cdr3_aa: CASSYGLTGEQYF
j_call: TRBJ2-3; d_call: .; v_call: TRBV25-1; clone_size: few; cdr3_nt: TGTGCCAGCAGTGGAGCGCCAGATACGCAGTATTTT; cdr3_aa: CASSGAPDTQYF
j_call: TRBJ1-5; d_call: .; v_call: TRBV21-1; clone_size: once; cdr3_nt: TGTGCCAGCAGCACGACCGGGACAGGAGCTATTAATAGCAATCAGCCCCAGCATTTT; cdr3_aa: CASSTTGTGAINSNQPQHF
j_call: TRBJ2-3; d_call: .; v_call: TRBV25-1; clone_size: .; cdr3_nt: TGTGCCAGCAGTGAATCAGGCCAGCCTAGCACAGATACGCAGTATTTT; cdr3_aa: CASSESGQPSTDTQYF